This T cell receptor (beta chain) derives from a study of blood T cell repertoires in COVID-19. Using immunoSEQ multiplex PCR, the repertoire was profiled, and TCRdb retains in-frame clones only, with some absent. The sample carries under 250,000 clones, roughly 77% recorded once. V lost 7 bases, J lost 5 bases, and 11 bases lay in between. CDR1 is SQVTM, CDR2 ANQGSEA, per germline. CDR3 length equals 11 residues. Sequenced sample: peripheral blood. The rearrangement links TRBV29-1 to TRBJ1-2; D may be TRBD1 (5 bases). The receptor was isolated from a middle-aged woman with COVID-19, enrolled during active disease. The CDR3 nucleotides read TGCAGCGCTGACAGCGTATATGGCTACACCTTC. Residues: CSADSVYGYTF.